The 27 T cell receptor beta chains below come from one sample, sequenced in a study of blood T cell repertoires in COVID-19. The repertoire was sequenced with immunoSEQ multiplex PCR; TCRdb's copy has only in-frame clones and lacks some. The sample yields hundreds of thousands of clones, 90% seen once. What was sequenced was peripheral blood. These TCRs come from a woman in her thirties or forties with COVID-19, enrolled during active disease.

In this sample, this clone turned up a few times. This chain links TRBV7-9 with TRBJ1-1; possibly TRBD1 for D (5 bases). CDR1 SEHNR and CDR2 FQNEAQ come from the germline V gene (reference sequence). This CDR3 comprises 15 residues. Deletions cut 0 bases from V and 6 bases from J, with 14 bases between. CDR3 DNA: TGTGCCAGCAGCTTAGCGGCAGGGCTGAGCGCTGAAGCTTTCTTT. It encodes CASSLAAGLSAEAFF.

The J gene is TRBJ2-3, the V gene TRBV30, with a possible D match to TRBD2 (5 bases). Per the germline V gene, CDR1 is GTSNPN and CDR2 is SVGIG (reference sequence). Trimming removed 2 bases at V and 5 bases at J, with 14 bases between. The CDR3 runs 14 residues. The CDR3 region is CAWSRRPLGDTQYF. CDR3 sequence (DNA): TGTGCCTGGAGTAGGAGGCCGCTCGGAGATACGCAGTATTTT. Full variable domain (rest looked up from reference TRBV30 and TRBJ2-3): SQTIHQWPATLVQPVGSPLSLECTVEGTSNPNLYWYRQAAGRGLQLLFYSVGIGQISSEVPQNLSASRPQDRQFILSSKKLLLSDSGFYLCAWSRRPLGDTQYFGPGTRLTVL.

The chain has TRBV9 and TRBJ2-2, with 14 positions matching TRBD2. The ends lost 5 bases at V and 6 bases at J; junction bases unmatched: 9. This CDR3 spans 17 amino acids. Per germline, CDR1 SGDLS and CDR2 YYNGEE. DNA for the CDR3: TGTGCCAGCAGAGCCCTAGGGACTAGCGGGAGACCCGGGGAGCTGTTTTTT. It yields the protein CASRALGTSGRPGELFF.

J is TRBJ1-4 and V is TRBV29-1; D gene ambiguous. CDR1 is SQVTM and CDR2 is ANQGSEA in the germline V gene. This CDR3 comprises 14 residues. Trimming took 4 bases from V and 4 from J, leaving 13 bases between them. The CDR3 spells CSVGSAGLNEKLFF. CDR3 nucleotides: TGCAGCGTTGGGTCGGCAGGCCTTAATGAAAAACTGTTTTTT.

With respect to this clone: A read error may account for a junction end that differs from germline. This rearrangement joins TRBV12-5 to TRBJ1-4, with D unresolved. CDR3 length: 13 residues. The V gene's germline CDR1 is LGHNT and CDR2 FRNRAP. CDR3 nucleotide sequence: TGTGCTAGTGTCCACCTTCGGGATGAAAAACCGTTTTTT. This codes for CASVHLRDEKPFF.

The genes are TRBV19 and TRBJ1-5; TRBD1 matches 9 bases. Trimming at V came to 9 bases and at J to 0 bases, leaving 3 bases not matched to a gene. The CDR3 covers 14 residues. Germline-derived CDR1 and CDR2 are LNHDA and SQIVND (reference sequence). CDR3 nucleotide sequence: TGTGCCAGCAGGACAGGGGATAGCAATCAGCCCCAGCATTTT. This gives the protein CASRTGDSNQPQHF.

The chain employs TRBV7-2 and TRBJ1-1; the match to TRBD1 covers 7 bases. This CDR3 is 15 amino acids long. CDR1 is SGHTA and CDR2 is FQGNSA in the germline V gene. V gave up 5 bases and J gave up 2 bases; unmatched junction bases: 8. The CDR3 DNA reads TGTGCCAGCAGCATACTGGGACAGATCAACACTGAAGCTTTCTTT. Translation: CASSILGQINTEAFF.

The gene calls are TRBV7-2 and TRBJ1-1; D possibly corresponds to TRBD1 (6 bases). Germline values: CDR1 SGHTA, CDR2 FQGNSA. This CDR3 comprises 15 residues. V lost 0 bases to trimming and J lost 0 bases, with 8 bases between them. Here the CDR3 reads CASSLAGALNTEAFF. The CDR3 nucleotides read TGTGCCAGCAGCTTAGCGGGGGCCCTGAACACTGAAGCTTTCTTT.

The chain carries TRBV28 and TRBJ1-6; 9 bases map to TRBD1. Germline V CDR1 and CDR2: MDHEN, SYDVKM. The CDR3 is made up of 14 amino acids. V lost 11 bases, J lost 7 bases, and 9 bases stayed unmatched. The CDR3 DNA sequence: TGTGCCTCCGGGACAGGGATTCTAAATTCACCCCTCCACTTT. Its protein is CASGTGILNSPLHF. Looking up the rest from reference TRBV28 and TRBJ1-6 gives the full variable domain: DVKVTQSSRYLVKRTGEKVFLECVQDMDHENMFWYRQDPGLGLRLIYFSYDVKMKEKGDIPEGYSVSREKKERFSLILESASTNQTSMYLCASGTGILNSPLHFGNGTRLTVT.

The rearrangement uses TRBV7-3 and TRBJ2-3; weak D call: TRBD1 (6 bases). Germline CDR1 is SGHTA and CDR2 is FQGTGA. This CDR3 spans 16 amino acids. Between the trimmed V and J ends, which lost 3 bases and 0 bases, there was a span of 13 bases. The CDR3 region is CASSLGAGPSTDTQYF. CDR3 in DNA: TGTGCCAGCAGCTTGGGGGCGGGCCCAAGCACAGATACGCAGTATTTT.

V gene TRBV7-9 combines with J gene TRBJ1-4; TRBD1 aligns across 10 bases. J gave up 4 bases and V 5 bases, and 10 bases lay outside the gene matches. CDR3 size: 17 residues. In germline, CDR1 is SEHNR, CDR2 FQNEAQ (reference sequence). The CDR3, as DNA: TGTGCCAGCAGCCCCCCCCCGGGACAGGGGAATAATGAAAAACTGTTTTTT. The encoded protein is CASSPPPGQGNNEKLFF.

This chain connects TRBV13 to TRBJ2-7; TRBD2 matches 7 bases. Germline CDR1 is PRHDT and CDR2 is FYEKMQ (reference sequence). Unmatched junction bases numbered 2, after V lost 6 bases and J lost 0 bases. The CDR3 is 13 residues long. CDR3 nucleotides: TGTGCCAGCAGTCGGGGGGTCTCCTACGAGCAGTACTTC. Its translation is CASSRGVSYEQYF.

V is TRBV3-1 (or the pseudogene TRBV3-2) and J is TRBJ1-6, with 8 nucleotides matching TRBD1. This CDR3 has 16 residues. From germline, CDR1 is LGHDT and CDR2 YNNKEL (reference sequence). Losses at the gene ends were 4 bases for V and 5 bases for J; bases not matched to a gene: 7. The DNA for the CDR3 is TGTGCCAGCAGCCTACAGGGGGTGGCTAATAATTCACCCCTCCACTTT. Protein: CASSLQGVANNSPLHF.

V usage is TRBV19 and J usage is TRBJ1-2, with 9 positions matching TRBD1. V gave up 9 bases and J gave up 4 bases; unmatched junction bases: 6. This CDR3 has 13 residues. CDR1 and CDR2 (germline): LNHDA, SQIVND (reference sequence). CDR3 region: CASKTGGGYGYTF. As DNA, the CDR3 is TGTGCCAGCAAGACAGGGGGAGGCTATGGCTACACCTTC.

This clone was found once. The chain joins TRBV4-3 to TRBJ2-7; maybe TRBD1 (10 bases). CDR3 length equals 20 residues. Trimming pared 0 bases from V and 6 bases from J, leaving 30 bases between. Germline CDR1 and CDR2: LGHNA and YSLEER. Written as DNA, the CDR3 is TGCGCCAGCAGCCAAGACTGGACAGGGGGTTCTAGCGGGAAGTTGGGCGAGCAGTACTTC. This translates into CASSQDWTGGSSGKLGEQYF.

This clone appeared once. This rearrangement joins TRBV9 to TRBJ2-1, with D unclear. The CDR3 sequence is 14 residues long. Trimming removed 3 bases at V and 8 bases at J, with 15 bases between. Germline V lookup: CDR1 SGDLS, CDR2 YYNGEE. CDR3 DNA: TGTGCCAGCAGCGCCCTCCCCCAGTACGATGAGCAGTTCTTC. Translated, it gives CASSALPQYDEQFF.

V usage is TRBV25-1 and J usage is TRBJ2-2, with 7 positions matching TRBD2. V trimming: 5 bases; J trimming: 7 bases; junction bases outside the gene matches: 13. Per germline, CDR1 MGHDK and CDR2 SYGVNS. This CDR3 is built from 16 residues. CDR3 sequence (DNA): TGTGCCAGCAGTCCCCTCGGGGAGGGGTTTGGCGGGGAGCTGTTTTTT. Amino acids: CASSPLGEGFGGELFF.

The rearrangement uses TRBV11-2 and TRBJ2-1, with TRBD2 as a possible D gene (6 bases). V lost 0 bases and J lost 6, with 12 bases in between. The CDR3 has 15 amino acids. CDR1 is SGHAT and CDR2 is FQNNGV in the germline V gene. The CDR3 spells CASSLDQTSGNEQFF. CDR3 nucleotides: TGTGCCAGCAGCTTAGATCAGACTAGTGGCAATGAGCAGTTCTTC.

The chain carries TRBV28 and TRBJ1-1; no firm D call. Trimming stripped 6 bases from V and 2 bases from J, with 10 bases between. Looked up from germline, CDR1 is MDHEN and CDR2 is SYDVKM. The CDR3 extends over 13 amino acids. The CDR3 protein is CASRSTRNTEAFF. The CDR3 DNA follows: TGTGCCAGCAGGTCTACCCGTAACACTGAAGCTTTCTTT. The variable domain in full, completed from reference TRBV28 and TRBJ1-1, reads DVKVTQSSRYLVKRTGEKVFLECVQDMDHENMFWYRQDPGLGLRLIYFSYDVKMKEKGDIPEGYSVSREKKERFSLILESASTNQTSMYLCASRSTRNTEAFFGQGTRLTVV.

The chain links TRBV9 to TRBJ2-2; D remains unclear. CDR1 and CDR2 (germline): SGDLS, YYNGEE. There are 15 residues in the CDR3. Trimming stripped 1 base from V and 0 bases from J, with 7 bases between. The DNA for the CDR3 is TGTGCCAGCAGCGTAAGCCCCGCGAACACCGGGGAGCTGTTTTTT. It specifies CASSVSPANTGELFF.

V usage is TRBV10-3 and J usage is TRBJ1-1, with D unresolved. Germline CDR1 ENHRY, CDR2 SYGVKD. This CDR3 region has 13 residues. Trimming took 7 bases from V and 0 from J, leaving 9 bases between them. CDR3 in DNA: TGTGCCATCAATGGGCAGGTGAACACTGAAGCTTTCTTT. Amino acids: CAINGQVNTEAFF.

The chain's CDR3 is CASSLAGGENTEAFF. The CDR3 region has the DNA TGTGCCAGCAGTTTGGCGGGGGGAGAGAACACTGAAGCTTTCTTT. The chain employs TRBV28 and TRBJ1-1; D possibly corresponds to TRBD1 (5 bases). CDR1 is MDHEN, CDR2 SYDVKM, per germline. The ends were cut back, 3 bases at V and 1 base at J, with 12 bases in the middle. The CDR3 loop spans 15 amino acids.

The chain joins TRBV5-1 to TRBJ2-7; perhaps TRBD2 as D (7 bases). The CDR3 contains 15 residues. The V end was cut by 0 bases, the J end by 5 bases, with 15 bases between. Per the germline V gene, CDR1 is SGHRS and CDR2 is YFSETQ. The CDR3 sequence: CASSLDGGQEDEQYF. In DNA form, the CDR3 reads TGCGCCAGCAGCTTGGACGGGGGGCAAGAGGACGAGCAGTACTTC.

Here the CDR3 DNA reads TGTGCCAGCAACGTGAAGGGGCCGTTTAACTATGGCTACACCTTC. Translated, it gives CASNVKGPFNYGYTF. V usage is TRBV7-2 and J usage is TRBJ1-2; D is possibly TRBD1 (5 bases). CDR3 length: 15 residues. Trimming removed 7 bases at V and 1 base at J, with 16 bases between. Germline V gene sequence: CDR1 SGHTA, CDR2 FQGNSA.

The J gene is TRBJ2-5, the V gene TRBV29-1, with D perhaps matching TRBD2 (7 bases). Germline V gene sequence: CDR1 SQVTM, CDR2 ANQGSEA. CDR3 length: 15 amino acids. V was cut by 6 bases and J by 2 bases, with 19 bases left in between. The CDR3 region is CSVSGTTGRQETQYF. CDR3 DNA: TGCAGCGTCTCCGGGACTACAGGGAGACAAGAGACCCAGTACTTC.

The rearrangement joins TRBV10-3 to TRBJ1-2, with 7 bases aligning to TRBD1. In germline, CDR1 is ENHRY, CDR2 SYGVKD. The length of the CDR3 is 15 residues. V trimming: 3 bases; J trimming: 4 bases; junction bases outside the gene matches: 8. This CDR3 reads CAISDPGTDIYGYTF. The CDR3 coding sequence is TGTGCCATCAGTGACCCCGGGACAGACATCTATGGCTACACCTTC.

The chain recombines TRBV5-1 with TRBJ2-7; the D gene is possibly TRBD1 (6 bases). V gave up 6 bases and J gave up 7 bases, with 17 bases separating them. The CDR3 length is 13 residues. The germline gives CDR1 SGHRS, CDR2 YFSETQ. CDR3 sequence (DNA): TGCGCCAGCAAAGAAGGGGGTACGAATGAGCAGTACTTC. It encodes CASKEGGTNEQYF. Drawing the rest from reference TRBV5-1 and TRBJ2-7, the complete variable domain is KAGVTQTPRYLIKTRGQQVTLSCSPISGHRSVSWYQQTPGQGLQFLFEYFSETQRNKGNFPGRFSGRQFSNSRSEMNVSTLELGDSALYLCASKEGGTNEQYFGPGTRLTVT.